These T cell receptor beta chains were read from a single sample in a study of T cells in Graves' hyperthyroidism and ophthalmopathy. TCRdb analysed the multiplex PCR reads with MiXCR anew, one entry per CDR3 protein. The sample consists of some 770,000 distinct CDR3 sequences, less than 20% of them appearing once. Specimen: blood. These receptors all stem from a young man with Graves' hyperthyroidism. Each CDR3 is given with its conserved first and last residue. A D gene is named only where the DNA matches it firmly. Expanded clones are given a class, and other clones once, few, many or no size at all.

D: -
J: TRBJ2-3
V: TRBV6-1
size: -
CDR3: CASSERMTGTDTQYF
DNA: TGTGCCAGCAGTGAACGGATGACTGGCACAGATACGCAGTATTTT

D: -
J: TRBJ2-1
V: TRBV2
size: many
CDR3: CASSRGGDEQFF
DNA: TGTGCCAGCAGTCGAGGGGGGGATGAGCAGTTCTTC

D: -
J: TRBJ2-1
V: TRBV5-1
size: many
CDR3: CASMLGQDWNNEQFF
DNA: TGCGCCAGCATGCTTGGGCAGGACTGGAACAATGAGCAGTTCTTC

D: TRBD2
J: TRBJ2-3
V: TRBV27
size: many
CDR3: CASTTGTSGREGVTQYF
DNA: TGTGCCAGCACTACCGGGACTAGCGGGAGAGAGGGGGTTACGCAGTATTTT

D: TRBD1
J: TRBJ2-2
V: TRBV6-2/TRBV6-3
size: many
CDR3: CASSHPTGGPEETGELFF
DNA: TGTGCCAGCAGTCATCCGACAGGGGGCCCCGAGGAGACCGGGGAGCTGTTTTTT

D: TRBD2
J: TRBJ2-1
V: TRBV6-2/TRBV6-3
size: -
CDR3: CASSTSIAGGPSNEQFF
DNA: TGTGCCAGCAGCACCTCAATTGCGGGAGGGCCGTCCAATGAGCAGTTCTTC

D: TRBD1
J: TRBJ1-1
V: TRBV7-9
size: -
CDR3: CASRLQGVNTEAFF
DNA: TGTGCCAGCAGACTTCAGGGGGTGAACACTGAAGCTTTCTTT

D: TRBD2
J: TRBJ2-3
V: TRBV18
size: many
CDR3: CASSPRLAASTDTQYF
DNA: TGTGCCAGCTCACCTCGACTAGCGGCTAGCACAGATACGCAGTATTTT

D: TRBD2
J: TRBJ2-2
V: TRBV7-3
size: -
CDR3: CASSHLPSGDTGELFF
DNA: TGTGCCAGCAGCCACCTACCTAGCGGGGACACCGGGGAGCTGTTTTTT

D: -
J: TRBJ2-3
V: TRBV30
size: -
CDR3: CAWTGGSLTDTQYF
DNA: TGTGCCTGGACCGGGGGAAGCTTAACAGATACGCAGTATTTT

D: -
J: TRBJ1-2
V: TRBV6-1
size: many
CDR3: CASSSTGQSYGYTF
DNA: TGTGCCAGCAGTTCCACCGGACAGAGCTATGGCTACACCTTC

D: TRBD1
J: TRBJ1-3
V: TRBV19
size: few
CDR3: CASSSLDRGPGNTIYF
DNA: TGTGCCAGTAGTTCGCTGGACAGGGGGCCTGGAAACACCATATATTTT

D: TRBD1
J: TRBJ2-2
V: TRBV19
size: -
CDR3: CASKGGHRGRGTGELFF
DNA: TGTGCCTCCAAAGGGGGACACAGGGGGCGAGGCACCGGGGAGCTGTTTTTT

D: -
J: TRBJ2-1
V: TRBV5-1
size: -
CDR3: CASSFSTSRYNEQFF
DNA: TGCGCCAGCAGCTTCTCGACTAGTAGATACAATGAGCAGTTCTTC

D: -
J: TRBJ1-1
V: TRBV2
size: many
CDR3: CASGAERMGDTEAFF
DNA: TGTGCCAGCGGGGCCGAGAGAATGGGGGACACTGAAGCTTTCTTT

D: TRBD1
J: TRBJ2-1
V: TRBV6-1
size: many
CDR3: CASSRTGGAFNEQFF
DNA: TGTGCCAGCAGCAGGACAGGGGGCGCCTTCAATGAGCAGTTCTTC

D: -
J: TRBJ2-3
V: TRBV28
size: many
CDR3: CASSLSSSGSTDTQYF
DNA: TGTGCCAGCAGTTTATCGTCAAGCGGTAGCACAGATACGCAGTATTTT

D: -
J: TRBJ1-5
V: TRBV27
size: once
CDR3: CASSLVQHQPQHF
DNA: TGTGCCAGCAGTTTAGTCCAACATCAGCCCCAGCATTTT

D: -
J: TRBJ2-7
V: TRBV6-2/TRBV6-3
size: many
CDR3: CASSYIGVGLPQDGEQYF
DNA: TGTGCCAGCAGTTACATAGGAGTGGGGCTGCCACAGGATGGCGAGCAGTACTTC

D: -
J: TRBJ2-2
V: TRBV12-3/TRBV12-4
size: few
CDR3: CASSVTDRGTGELFF
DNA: TGTGCCAGCAGTGTAACTGACAGAGGAACCGGGGAGCTGTTTTTT

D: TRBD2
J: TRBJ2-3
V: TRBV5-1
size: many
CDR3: CASSSTPSSGRTDTQYF
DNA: TGCGCCAGCAGCTCTACCCCCTCTAGCGGGAGAACAGATACGCAGTATTTT

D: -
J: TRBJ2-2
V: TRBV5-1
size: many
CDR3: CASSSREAGELFF
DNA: TGCGCCAGCAGCTCCAGGGAGGCCGGGGAGCTGTTTTTT

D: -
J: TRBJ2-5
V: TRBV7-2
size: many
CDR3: CASSLEIAQETQYF
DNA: TGTGCCAGCAGCTTAGAGATAGCCCAAGAGACCCAGTACTTC

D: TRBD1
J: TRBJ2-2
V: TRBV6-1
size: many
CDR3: CASRGQASSTGELFF
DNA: TGTGCCAGCCGCGGACAGGCCTCGAGCACCGGGGAGCTGTTTTTT

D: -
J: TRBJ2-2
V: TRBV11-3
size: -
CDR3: CASSPSPGPTGELFF
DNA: TGTGCCAGCAGCCCAAGCCCCGGCCCCACCGGGGAGCTGTTTTTT

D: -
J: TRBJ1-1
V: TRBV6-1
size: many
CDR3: CASSEGFTGNTEAFF
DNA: TGTGCCAGCAGTGAAGGGTTTACCGGGAACACTGAAGCTTTCTTT

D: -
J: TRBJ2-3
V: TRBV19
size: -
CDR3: CASTPSGFTDTQYF
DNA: TGTGCCAGTACTCCAAGCGGCTTCACAGATACGCAGTATTTT

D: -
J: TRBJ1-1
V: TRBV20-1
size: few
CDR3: CSAARNTEAFF
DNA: TGCAGTGCTGCGAGGAACACTGAAGCTTTCTTT